This entry features one T cell receptor (beta chain) sequence. Authors' methods: Amplification of reference gene primers was used by the study to estimate nucleated cell counts. Method: immunoSEQ multiplex PCR; TCRdb's copy keeps in-frame clones and lacks some. V and J calls and clone size are given by that table; D and trimming were obtained from the DNA. This sample yields fewer than 350,000 clones, of which about 86% are seen a single time; 4% to 5.5% belongs to the top ten. This entry is derived from a study of blood T cell repertoires in COVID-19. Enrolled through a virtual design, the participants were between roughly 18 and 95 years of age and came from about two dozen US areas. Trimming cost V 1 base and J 6 bases; bases outside gene matches: 1. The CDR3 consists of 13 residues.

The chain recombines TRBV12-3 or TRBV12-4 with TRBJ2-7, with 9 bases fitting TRBD1. This TCR came from a woman aged 40 to 50 with acute COVID-19. Sequencing input: PBMCs or T cells enriched from blood (not recorded which). CDR3 sequence reads: CASSLDRGLEQYF. CDR3 DNA: TGTGCCAGCAGTTTAGACAGGGGGCTCGAGCAGTACTTC.